Presented here are 7 T cell receptor beta chains from one specimen sequenced in a study of cytotoxic CD8 clonotypes in ibrutinib-treated CLL. The repertoire was sequenced with immunoSEQ multiplex PCR; TCRdb's copy has only in-frame clones and lacks some. The sample has 150,000 or so clones, roughly 76% seen once. Sequencing was performed on PBMCs, taken after 24 months of ibrutinib treatment. The receptors shown here come from a human donor with chronic lymphocytic leukemia.

The chain is built from TRBV6-6 and TRBJ2-5; D is unclear. Germline CDR1 and CDR2: MNHNY and SVGAGI (reference sequence). The length of the CDR3 is 11 residues. The ends were cut back, 5 bases at V and 5 bases at J, with 6 bases in the middle. The CDR3 coding sequence is TGTGCCAGCAGTCCAAGTGAGACCCAGTACTTC. This sequence encodes CASSPSETQYF.

The V and J genes are TRBV19 and TRBJ1-1, with D perhaps matching TRBD1 (5 bases). Germline loops: CDR1 LNHDA, CDR2 SQIVND (reference sequence). With 6 bases removed from V and 4 bases from J, the gap between germline ends came to 12 bases. This CDR3 spans 13 amino acids. The CDR3 here is CASSPRQSTEAFF. CDR3 bases: TGTGCCAGTAGCCCGAGACAGAGCACTGAAGCTTTCTTT.

The J gene is TRBJ2-7, the V gene TRBV27; D unresolved. V dropped 4 bases and J dropped 2 bases, with 9 bases sitting between them. The CDR3 spans 13 residues. CDR1 is MNHEY, CDR2 SMNVEV, per germline (reference sequence). CDR3 sequence (DNA): TGTGCCAGCAGTTGGGTGGGTCCCTACGAGCAGTACTTC. It specifies CASSWVGPYEQYF.

The chain couples TRBV30 to TRBJ2-7, with 9 bases matching TRBD1. Losses at the gene ends were 4 bases for V and 6 bases for J; bases not matched to a gene: 10. The CDR3 has 14 amino acids. Germline assignment: CDR1 GTSNPN and CDR2 SVGIG (reference sequence). CDR3 in DNA: TGTGCCTGGAAAAGGGACAGGGTAACCCCCGAGCAGTACTTC. Its translation is CAWKRDRVTPEQYF.

V is TRBV30 and J is TRBJ2-2; D could derive from TRBD1 or TRBD2 (6 bases each). CDR3 size: 16 residues. The V gene's germline CDR1 is GTSNPN and CDR2 SVGIG (reference sequence). V lost 2 bases and J lost 4, with 17 bases in between. The CDR3: CAWSFQGTWGTGELFF. CDR3 DNA: TGTGCCTGGAGTTTTCAGGGGACTTGGGGCACCGGGGAGCTGTTTTTT.

The chain links TRBV28 to TRBJ2-5; D may be TRBD1 (6 bases). V dropped 6 bases and J dropped 1 base, with 15 bases sitting between them. Germline V gene sequence: CDR1 MDHEN, CDR2 SYDVKM. This CDR3 is 15 amino acids long. CDR3 residues: CASRTPRGTQETQYF. The CDR3 region has the DNA TGTGCCAGCAGAACCCCGAGGGGGACCCAAGAGACCCAGTACTTC.

The chain uses TRBV9 and TRBJ2-7; D may match TRBD1 or TRBD2 (5 bases each). The V end was cut by 1 base, the J end by 1 base, with 9 bases between. The V gene's germline CDR1 is SGDLS and CDR2 YYNGEE. CDR3 length: 14 amino acids. The CDR3 region is CASSVHWGSYEQYF. In DNA, the CDR3 is TGTGCCAGCAGCGTACACTGGGGGTCCTACGAGCAGTACTTC.